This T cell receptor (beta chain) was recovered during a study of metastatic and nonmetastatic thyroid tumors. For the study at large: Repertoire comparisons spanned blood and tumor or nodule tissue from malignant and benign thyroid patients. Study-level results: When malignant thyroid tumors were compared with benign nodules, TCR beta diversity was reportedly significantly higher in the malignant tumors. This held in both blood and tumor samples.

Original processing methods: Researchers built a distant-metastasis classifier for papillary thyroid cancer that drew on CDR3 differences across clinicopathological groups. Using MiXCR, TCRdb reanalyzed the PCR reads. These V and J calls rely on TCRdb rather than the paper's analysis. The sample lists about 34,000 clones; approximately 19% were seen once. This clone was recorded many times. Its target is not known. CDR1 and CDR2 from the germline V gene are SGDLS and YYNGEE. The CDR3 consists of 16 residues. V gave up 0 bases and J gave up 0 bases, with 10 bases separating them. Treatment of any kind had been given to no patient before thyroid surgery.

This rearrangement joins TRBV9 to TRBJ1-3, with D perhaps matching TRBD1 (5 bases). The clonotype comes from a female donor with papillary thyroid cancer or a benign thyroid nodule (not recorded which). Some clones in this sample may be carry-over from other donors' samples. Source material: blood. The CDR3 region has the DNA TGTGCCAGCAGCGTAGCGCAGGGACTCTCTGGAAACACCATATATTTT. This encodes CASSVAQGLSGNTIYF.